These 8 T cell receptor beta chains were sequenced from one sample in a study of T-cell memory formation after mild COVID-19 (dated by TCRdb to the early 2020s). Libraries were prepared through 5' RACE. Sequenced on an Illumina NovaSeq 6000. Starting from the raw public reads, TCRdb applied fastp trimming at Q25, assembled clones with MiXCR and retained in-frame beta chains. Each CDR3 protein appears once, grouped with its most common genes and DNA. The table for this sample lists 550,000 to 600,000 distinct CDR3 sequences; about a fifth of them were counted only once. The top ten clones comprise approximately 8.4% of the sample. Sequenced material: PBMCs or a T cell subset sorted from them (not recorded which). The receptor source for this set is an adult woman who had mild COVID-19 (a few samples of this study predate the infection). The sample titles of this study are shuffled in the database, so cell type and time point are left out; the donor was told from shared clones.

This clonotype has a handful of counts. This chain joins TRBV6-2 or TRBV6-3 and TRBJ2-5; no reliable D call. CDR3 length: 12 residues. Germline values: CDR1 MNHEY, CDR2 SVGEGT. The V end was cut by 7 bases, the J end by 2 bases, with 8 bases between. The CDR3 nucleotides read TGTGCCAGCATGAAACCACAAGAGACCCAGTACTTC. Translation gives CASMKPQETQYF.

This clonotype occurred a few times. The V call is TRBV30, the J call TRBJ2-5; the match to TRBD2 covers 9 bases. The CDR3 totals 14 residues. V shed 2 bases and J 11 bases; nucleotides not matched to a gene: 12. Germline CDR1 is GTSNPN and CDR2 is SVGIG (reference sequence). Written as DNA, the CDR3 is TGTGCCTGGAGTCGGACCGGGACTAGCCCCTCGCAGTACTTC. It yields the protein CAWSRTGTSPSQYF.

The CDR3 coding sequence is TGTGCCAGCAGTTTAGACGGGGAAGCTTTCTTT. As protein: CASSLDGEAFF. The rearrangement links TRBV12-3 or TRBV12-4 to TRBJ1-1; no reliable D call. The CDR3 has 11 amino acids. The V end was cut by 1 base, the J end by 8 bases, with 5 bases between.

The rearrangement uses TRBV4-2 and TRBJ1-1; the D is unclear. Trimming shortened V by 2 bases and J by 4 bases, and 17 bases separated the two germline ends. In germline, CDR1 is LGHNA, CDR2 YNFKEQ. The CDR3 is made up of 16 amino acids. The CDR3 loop is CASSQNTRAGGTEAFF. The CDR3 DNA sequence: TGTGCCAGCAGCCAAAACACAAGAGCAGGTGGCACTGAAGCTTTCTTT.

This chain connects TRBV6-2 or TRBV6-3 to TRBJ2-1; 11 bases line up with TRBD2. The J segment lost 13 bases and the V segment lost 7 bases, leaving 9 bases of the junction unmatched. The CDR3 loop spans 13 amino acids. From germline, CDR1 is MNHEY and CDR2 SVGEGT. The CDR3: CASNLAGGHFQFF. CDR3 nucleotide sequence: TGTGCCAGCAACTTAGCGGGAGGGCATTTCCAGTTCTTC.

This clonotype was counted a few times. The V and J genes are TRBV4-1 and TRBJ1-1; D is possibly TRBD1 (5 bases). Germline V gene lookup returns CDR1 MGHRA and CDR2 YSYEKL. With 1 base removed from V and 5 bases from J, the gap between germline ends came to 14 bases. This CDR3 comprises 15 residues. The DNA of the CDR3 is TGCGCCAGCAGCCAAGCCCAATCAGGGCTTACTGAAGCTTTCTTT. The encoded protein is CASSQAQSGLTEAFF.

The chain uses TRBV27 and TRBJ1-1; D might be TRBD1 (5 bases). CDR3 length: 12 amino acids. V was shortened by 6 bases and J by 11 bases, with 16 bases between the two germline ends. Germline CDR1 and CDR2: MNHEY and SMNVEV (reference sequence). In DNA form, the CDR3 reads TGTGCCAGCAGGGAGGGGTGGGGTCGGGCTTTCTTT. The encoded protein is CASREGWGRAFF.

J is TRBJ2-2 and V is TRBV20-1; D might be TRBD2 (5 bases). The length of the CDR3 is 13 residues. Germline V gene sequence: CDR1 DFQATT, CDR2 SNEGSKA (reference sequence). V was cut by 4 bases and J by 5 bases, with 11 bases left in between. As DNA, the CDR3 is TGCAGTGCTACGGGAACTAGGACCGGGGAGCTGTTTTTT. Protein sequence: CSATGTRTGELFF.